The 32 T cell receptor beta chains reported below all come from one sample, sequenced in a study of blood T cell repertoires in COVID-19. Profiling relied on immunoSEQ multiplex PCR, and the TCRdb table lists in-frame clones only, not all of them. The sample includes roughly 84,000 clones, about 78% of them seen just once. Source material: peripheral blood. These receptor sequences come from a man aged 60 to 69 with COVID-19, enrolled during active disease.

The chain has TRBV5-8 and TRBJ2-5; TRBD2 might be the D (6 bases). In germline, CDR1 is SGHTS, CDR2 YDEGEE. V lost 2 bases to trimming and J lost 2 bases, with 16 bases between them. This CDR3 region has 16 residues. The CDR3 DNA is TGTGCCAGCAGCTTAACCCGACTCGGGGGACAAGAGACCCAGTACTTC. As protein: CASSLTRLGGQETQYF. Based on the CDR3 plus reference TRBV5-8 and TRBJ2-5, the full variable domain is EAGVTQSPTHLIKTRGQQATLRCSPISGHTSVYWYQQALGLGLQFLLWYDEGEERNRGNFPPRFSGRQFPNYSSELNVNALELEDSALYLCASSLTRLGGQETQYFGPGTRLLVL.

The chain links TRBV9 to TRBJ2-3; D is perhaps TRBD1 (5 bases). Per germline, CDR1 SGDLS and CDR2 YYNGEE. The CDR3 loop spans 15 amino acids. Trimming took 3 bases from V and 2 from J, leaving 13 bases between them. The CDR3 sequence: CASSEGSLNTDTQYF. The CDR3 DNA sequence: TGTGCCAGCAGCGAGGGGTCTCTGAACACAGATACGCAGTATTTT.

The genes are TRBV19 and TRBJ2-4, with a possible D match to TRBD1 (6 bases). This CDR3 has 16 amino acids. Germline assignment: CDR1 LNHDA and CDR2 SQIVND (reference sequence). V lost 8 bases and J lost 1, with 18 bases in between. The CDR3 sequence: CASGNLGQGAKNIQYF. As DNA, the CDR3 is TGTGCCAGTGGGAACCTTGGGCAGGGGGCCAAAAACATTCAGTACTTC.

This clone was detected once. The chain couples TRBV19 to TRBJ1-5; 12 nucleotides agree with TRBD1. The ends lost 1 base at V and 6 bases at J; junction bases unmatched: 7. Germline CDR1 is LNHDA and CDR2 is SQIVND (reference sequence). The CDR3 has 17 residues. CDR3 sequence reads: CASSIGGQGAQGQPQHF. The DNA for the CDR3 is TGTGCCAGTAGTATAGGGGGACAGGGGGCGCAGGGTCAGCCCCAGCATTTT.

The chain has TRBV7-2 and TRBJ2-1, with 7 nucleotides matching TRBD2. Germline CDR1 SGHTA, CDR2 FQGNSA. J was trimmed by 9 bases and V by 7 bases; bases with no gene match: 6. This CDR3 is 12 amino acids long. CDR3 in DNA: TGTGCCAGCAACCGAAGGGAGGGTGAGCAGTTCTTC. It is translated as CASNRREGEQFF.

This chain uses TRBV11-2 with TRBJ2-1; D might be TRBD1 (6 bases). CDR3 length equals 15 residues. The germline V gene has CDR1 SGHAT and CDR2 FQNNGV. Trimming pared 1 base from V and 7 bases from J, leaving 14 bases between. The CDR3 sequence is CASSLGAGTWNEQFF. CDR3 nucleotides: TGTGCCAGCAGCTTAGGTGCAGGGACATGGAATGAGCAGTTCTTC.

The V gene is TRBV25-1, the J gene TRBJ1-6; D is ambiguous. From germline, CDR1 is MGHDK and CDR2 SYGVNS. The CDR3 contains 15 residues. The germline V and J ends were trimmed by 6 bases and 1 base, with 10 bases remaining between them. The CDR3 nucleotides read TGTGCCAGCAGCTTGTCCCGGTCCTATAATTCACCCCTCCACTTT. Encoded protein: CASSLSRSYNSPLHF.

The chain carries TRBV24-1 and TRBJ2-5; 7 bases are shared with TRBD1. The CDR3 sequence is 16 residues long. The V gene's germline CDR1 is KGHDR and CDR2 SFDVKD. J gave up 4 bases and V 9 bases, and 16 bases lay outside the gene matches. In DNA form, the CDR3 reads TGTGCCACCGACACAACGGACAGGCTTCTTGGAGAGACCCAGTACTTC. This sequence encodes CATDTTDRLLGETQYF.

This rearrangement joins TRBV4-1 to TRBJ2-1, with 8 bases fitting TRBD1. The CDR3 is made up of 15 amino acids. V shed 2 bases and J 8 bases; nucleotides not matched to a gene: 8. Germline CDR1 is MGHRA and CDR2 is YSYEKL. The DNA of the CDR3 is TGCGCCAGCAGCCAAACCGGGACAGGAATTTATGAGCAGTTCTTC. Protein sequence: CASSQTGTGIYEQFF.

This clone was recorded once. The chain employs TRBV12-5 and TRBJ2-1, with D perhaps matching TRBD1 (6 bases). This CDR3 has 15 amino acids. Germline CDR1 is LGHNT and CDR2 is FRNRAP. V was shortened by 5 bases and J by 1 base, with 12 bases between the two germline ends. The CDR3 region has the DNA TGTGCTAGTGGTCCGACAGGCGGGTCCTACAATGAGCAGTTCTTC. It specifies CASGPTGGSYNEQFF.

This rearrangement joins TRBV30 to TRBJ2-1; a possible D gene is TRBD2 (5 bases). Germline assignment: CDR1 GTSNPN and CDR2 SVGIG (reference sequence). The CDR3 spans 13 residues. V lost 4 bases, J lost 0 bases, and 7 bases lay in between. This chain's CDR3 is CAWISDSYNEQFF. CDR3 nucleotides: TGTGCCTGGATTAGCGACTCCTACAATGAGCAGTTCTTC.

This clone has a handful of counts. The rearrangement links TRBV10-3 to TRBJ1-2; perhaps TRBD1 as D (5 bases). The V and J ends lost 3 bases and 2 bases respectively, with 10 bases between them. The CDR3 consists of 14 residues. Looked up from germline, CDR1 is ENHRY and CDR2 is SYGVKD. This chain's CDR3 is CAISEQADNYGYTF. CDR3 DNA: TGTGCCATCAGTGAACAGGCTGACAACTATGGCTACACCTTC.

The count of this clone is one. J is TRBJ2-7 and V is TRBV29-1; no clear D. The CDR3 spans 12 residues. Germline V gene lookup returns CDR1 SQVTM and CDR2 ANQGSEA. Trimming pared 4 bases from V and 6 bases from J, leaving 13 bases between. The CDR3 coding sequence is TGCAGCGTTGCAGAGAGGTTAGGCGAGCAGTACTTC. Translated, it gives CSVAERLGEQYF.

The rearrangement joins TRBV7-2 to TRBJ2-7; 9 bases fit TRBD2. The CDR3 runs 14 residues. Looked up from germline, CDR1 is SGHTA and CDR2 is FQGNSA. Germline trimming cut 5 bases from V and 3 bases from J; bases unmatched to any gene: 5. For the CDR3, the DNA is TGTGCCAGCAGCGGAGCGGGAGGAGGCTACGAGCAGTACTTC. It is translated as CASSGAGGGYEQYF.

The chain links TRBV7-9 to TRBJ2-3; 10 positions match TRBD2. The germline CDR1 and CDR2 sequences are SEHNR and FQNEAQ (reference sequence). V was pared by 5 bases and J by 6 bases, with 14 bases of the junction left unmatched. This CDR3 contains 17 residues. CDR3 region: CASSGTSKRGGRDTQYF. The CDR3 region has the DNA TGTGCCAGCAGCGGAACTAGCAAGCGGGGGGGCAGGGATACGCAGTATTTT.

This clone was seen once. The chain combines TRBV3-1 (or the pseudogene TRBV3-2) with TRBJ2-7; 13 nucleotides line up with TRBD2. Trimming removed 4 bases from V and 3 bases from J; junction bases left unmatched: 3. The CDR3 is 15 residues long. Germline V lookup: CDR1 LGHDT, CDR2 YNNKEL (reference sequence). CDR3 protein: CASSLRTSGSYEQYF. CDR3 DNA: TGTGCCAGCAGCCTTCGGACTAGCGGGAGCTACGAGCAGTACTTC.

The CDR3 loop is CASSLAGGVADTQYF. In DNA, the CDR3 is TGTGCCAGCAGCTTAGCTGGGGGGGTAGCAGATACGCAGTATTTT. The chain recombines TRBV7-6 with TRBJ2-3, with 7 bases that match TRBD2. Germline lookup yields CDR1 SGHVS and CDR2 FNYEAQ. The J segment lost 4 bases and the V segment lost 0 bases, leaving 4 bases of the junction unmatched. The CDR3 contains 15 residues.

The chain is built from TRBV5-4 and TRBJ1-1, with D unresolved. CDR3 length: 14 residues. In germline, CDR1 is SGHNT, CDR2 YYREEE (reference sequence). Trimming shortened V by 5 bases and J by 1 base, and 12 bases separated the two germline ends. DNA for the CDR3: TGTGCCAGCAGGCTCTCCCCCGGGAACACTGAAGCTTTCTTT. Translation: CASRLSPGNTEAFF.

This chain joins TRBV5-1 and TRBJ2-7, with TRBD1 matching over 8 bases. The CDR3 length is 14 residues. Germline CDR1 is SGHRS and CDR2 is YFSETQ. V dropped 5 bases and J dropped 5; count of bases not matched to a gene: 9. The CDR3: CASSLGQGRNEQYF. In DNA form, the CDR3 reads TGCGCCAGCAGTCTAGGACAGGGCCGGAACGAGCAGTACTTC.

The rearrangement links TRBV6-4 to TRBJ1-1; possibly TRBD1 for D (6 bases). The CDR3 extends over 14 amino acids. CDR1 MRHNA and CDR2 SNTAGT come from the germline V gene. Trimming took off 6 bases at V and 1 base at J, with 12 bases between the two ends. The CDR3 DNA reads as TGTGCCAGCAGGGCGCCACAGGGGAACACTGAAGCTTTCTTT. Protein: CASRAPQGNTEAFF.

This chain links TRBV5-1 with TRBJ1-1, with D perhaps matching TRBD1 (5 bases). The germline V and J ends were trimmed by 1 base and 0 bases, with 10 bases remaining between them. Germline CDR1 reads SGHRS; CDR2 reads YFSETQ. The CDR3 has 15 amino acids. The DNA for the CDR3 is TGCGCCAGCAGCTTGAATAGGGGCTTGAACACTGAAGCTTTCTTT. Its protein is CASSLNRGLNTEAFF.

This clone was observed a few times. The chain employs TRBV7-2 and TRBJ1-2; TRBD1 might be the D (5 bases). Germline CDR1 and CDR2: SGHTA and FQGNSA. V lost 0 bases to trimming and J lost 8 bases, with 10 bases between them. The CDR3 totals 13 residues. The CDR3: CASSLAGERGYTF. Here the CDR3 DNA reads TGTGCCAGCAGCTTAGCAGGGGAAAGGGGCTACACCTTC.

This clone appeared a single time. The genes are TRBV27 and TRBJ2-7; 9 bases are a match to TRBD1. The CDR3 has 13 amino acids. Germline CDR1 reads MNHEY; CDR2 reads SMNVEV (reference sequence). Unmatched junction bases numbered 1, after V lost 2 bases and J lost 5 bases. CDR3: CASSLRTGDEQYF. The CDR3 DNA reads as TGTGCCAGCAGTTTACGGACAGGGGACGAGCAGTACTTC.

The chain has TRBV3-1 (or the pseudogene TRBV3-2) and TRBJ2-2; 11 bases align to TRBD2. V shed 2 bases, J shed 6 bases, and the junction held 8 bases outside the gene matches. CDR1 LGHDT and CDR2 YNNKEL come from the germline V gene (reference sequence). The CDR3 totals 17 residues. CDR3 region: CASSQRPPGLAAGELFF. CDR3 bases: TGTGCCAGCAGCCAACGCCCACCGGGACTAGCGGCCGGGGAGCTGTTTTTT.

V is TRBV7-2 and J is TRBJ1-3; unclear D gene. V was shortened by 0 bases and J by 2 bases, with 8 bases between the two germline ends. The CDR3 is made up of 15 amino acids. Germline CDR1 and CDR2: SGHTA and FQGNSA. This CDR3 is CASSLAVTPGNTIYF. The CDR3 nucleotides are TGTGCCAGCAGCTTAGCCGTGACACCTGGAAACACCATATATTTT.

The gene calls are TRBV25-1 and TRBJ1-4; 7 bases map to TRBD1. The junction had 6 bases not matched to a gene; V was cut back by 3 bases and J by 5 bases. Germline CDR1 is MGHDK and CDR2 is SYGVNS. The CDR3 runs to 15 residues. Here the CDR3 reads CASSDLQGPNEKLFF. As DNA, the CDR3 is TGTGCCAGCAGTGACTTACAGGGGCCAAATGAAAAACTGTTTTTT.

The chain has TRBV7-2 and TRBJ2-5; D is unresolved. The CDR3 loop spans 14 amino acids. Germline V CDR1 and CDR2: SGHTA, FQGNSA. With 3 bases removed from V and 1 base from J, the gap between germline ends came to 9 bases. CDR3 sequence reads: CASSFLGGQETQYF. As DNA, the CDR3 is TGTGCCAGCAGCTTTCTAGGCGGCCAAGAGACCCAGTACTTC.

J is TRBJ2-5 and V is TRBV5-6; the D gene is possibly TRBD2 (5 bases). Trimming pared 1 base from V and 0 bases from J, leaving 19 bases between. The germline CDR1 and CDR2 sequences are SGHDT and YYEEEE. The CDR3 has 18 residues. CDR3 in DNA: TGTGCCAGCAGCTTGTGGGTGAGGGCTAGATCGCACCAAGAGACCCAGTACTTC. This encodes CASSLWVRARSHQETQYF.

Written as DNA, the CDR3 is TGTGCCAGTTCCCGCGGGAGGGAGGAGACCCAGTACTTC. It translates to CASSRGREETQYF. The chain employs TRBV19 and TRBJ2-5; 9 nucleotides line up with TRBD2. The CDR3 is made up of 13 amino acids. The germline CDR1 and CDR2 sequences are LNHDA and SQIVND (reference sequence). V shed 8 bases and J 5 bases; nucleotides not matched to a gene: 6.

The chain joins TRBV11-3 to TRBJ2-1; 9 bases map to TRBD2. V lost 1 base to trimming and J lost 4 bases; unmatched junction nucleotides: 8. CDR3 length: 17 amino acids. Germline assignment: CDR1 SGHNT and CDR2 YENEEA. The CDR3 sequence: CASSLGRLAEPYNEQFF. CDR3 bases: TGTGCCAGCAGCTTAGGTCGACTAGCGGAACCTTACAATGAGCAGTTCTTC.

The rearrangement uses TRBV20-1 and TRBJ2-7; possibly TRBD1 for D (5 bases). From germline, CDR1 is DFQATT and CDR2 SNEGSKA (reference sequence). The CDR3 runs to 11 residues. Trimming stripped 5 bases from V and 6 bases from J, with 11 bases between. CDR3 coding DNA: TGCAGTGCTTACGACAGCCCCGAGCAGTACTTC. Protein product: CSAYDSPEQYF.

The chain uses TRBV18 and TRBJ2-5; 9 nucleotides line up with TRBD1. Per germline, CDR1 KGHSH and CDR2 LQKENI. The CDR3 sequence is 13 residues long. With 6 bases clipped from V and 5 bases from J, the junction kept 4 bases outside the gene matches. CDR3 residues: CASSLDRGETQYF. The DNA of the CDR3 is TGTGCCAGCTCCCTTGACAGGGGGGAGACCCAGTACTTC.